These 7 T cell receptor beta chains were sequenced from one sample in a study of blood T cell repertoires in COVID-19. Method: immunoSEQ multiplex PCR; TCRdb's copy keeps in-frame clones and lacks some. Altogether around 20,000 clones are present, 80% to 95% being singletons, with the ten largest covering about 7.4%. Sequences were obtained from peripheral blood. These receptors were obtained from a man in his 70s with active COVID-19.

V gene TRBV24-1 combines with J gene TRBJ2-5; TRBD2 agrees at 8 bases. V was clipped by 4 bases and J by 4 bases; unmatched bases: 13. Germline V CDR1 and CDR2: KGHDR, SFDVKD. The CDR3 is 17 amino acids. The CDR3 DNA follows: TGTGCCACCAGTGACTCCCGGGGCGGGGGGCCGTCAGAGACCCAGTACTTC. Amino acids: CATSDSRGGGPSETQYF.

This chain connects TRBV15 to TRBJ2-7, with a tentative D call TRBD2 (5 bases). V was trimmed by 5 bases and J by 3 bases, leaving 11 bases between them. CDR1 is LNHNV, CDR2 YYDKDF, per germline (reference sequence). The CDR3 runs 13 residues. CDR3 residues: CATSAGTLYEQYF. The DNA for the CDR3 is TGTGCCACCAGCGCGGGCACACTCTACGAGCAGTACTTC.

The rearrangement uses TRBV18 and TRBJ2-1; 11 nucleotides agree with TRBD2. V dropped 2 bases and J dropped 4; count of bases not matched to a gene: 4. The CDR3 contains 16 residues. The V gene's germline CDR1 is KGHSH and CDR2 LQKENI. CDR3 sequence reads: CASSPTGTSGYNEQFF. For the CDR3, the DNA is TGTGCCAGCTCACCAACGGGGACTAGCGGTTACAATGAGCAGTTCTTC. The full variable domain, completed using reference TRBV18 and TRBJ2-1, is NAGVMQNPRHLVRRRGQEARLRCSPMKGHSHVYWYRQLPEEGLKFMVYLQKENIIDESGMPKERFSAEFPKEGPSILRIQQVVRGDSAAYFCASSPTGTSGYNEQFFGPGTRLTVL.

This chain connects TRBV29-1 to TRBJ2-5, with 7 bases aligning to TRBD2. Unmatched junction bases numbered 9, after V lost 3 bases and J lost 5 bases. There are 14 residues in the CDR3. Germline CDR1 is SQVTM and CDR2 is ANQGSEA. In DNA, the CDR3 is TGCAGCGTTGAGATCGGGGGGTATCCGGAGACCCAGTACTTC. This gives the protein CSVEIGGYPETQYF.

As regards this clone: Other DNA sequences in the same sample also yield this CDR3. The V call is TRBV12-3 or TRBV12-4, the J call TRBJ1-2, with D perhaps TRBD1 (6 bases). The ends were cut back, 3 bases at V and 2 bases at J, with 7 bases in the middle. This CDR3 has 13 amino acids. For the CDR3, the DNA is TGTGCCAGCAGTTTTCAGGGGAACTATGGCTACACCTTC. Protein product: CASSFQGNYGYTF.

V is TRBV11-2 and J is TRBJ1-2; TRBD1 matches at 8 bases. The trim removed 3 bases at V and 4 bases at J, leaving 7 bases unmatched. The germline V gene has CDR1 SGHAT and CDR2 FQNNGV. The CDR3 covers 15 residues. CDR3 amino acids: CASSFRTGWAYGYTF. DNA of the CDR3: TGTGCCAGCAGCTTTAGGACAGGGTGGGCCTATGGCTACACCTTC.

This chain links TRBV5-1 with TRBJ1-1, with 10 bases lining up with TRBD1. The ends lost 4 bases at V and 1 base at J; junction bases unmatched: 4. CDR1 is SGHRS and CDR2 is YFSETQ in the germline V gene. This CDR3 has 15 amino acids. In DNA, the CDR3 is TGCGCCAGCAGCGCCCGGGACAGGGGGAACACTGAAGCTTTCTTT. Encoded protein: CASSARDRGNTEAFF. Drawing the rest from reference TRBV5-1 and TRBJ1-1, the complete variable domain is KAGVTQTPRYLIKTRGQQVTLSCSPISGHRSVSWYQQTPGQGLQFLFEYFSETQRNKGNFPGRFSGRQFSNSRSEMNVSTLELGDSALYLCASSARDRGNTEAFFGQGTRLTVV.